This T cell receptor beta chain was sequenced during a study of cytomegalovirus exposure and HLA in healthy donors. Study observations and caveats: In vitro testing confirmed a few CMV-associated chains as specific for CMV antigens. The productive fraction for most TCR beta V segments was about 87% or about 30% in an earlier analysis.

Trimming pared 0 bases from V and 3 bases from J, leaving 8 bases between. Germline V gene lookup returns CDR1 MGHRA and CDR2 YSYEKL. This CDR3 comprises 14 residues. Healthy bone marrow donors formed the donor group. Concerning this clone itself: Antigen unknown.

PCR primers comprised 60 Vbeta and 13 Jbeta primers. Produced via immunoSEQ multiplex PCR; TCRdb's table is partial and in-frame only. The sample yields approximately 120,000 clones, over 60% seen once. Sequenced input: PBMCs. The genes are TRBV4-1 and TRBJ1-2; tentatively, D is TRBD1 (6 bases). The sequence was collected from a man aged 50 to 59 in good health and CMV-seronegative. The CDR3 protein is CASSQDWTDYGYTF. CDR3 nucleotides: TGCGCCAGCAGCCAAGATTGGACAGACTATGGCTACACCTTC.